This T cell receptor beta chain was captured by sequencing in a study of type 1 regulatory T cells. Study in general: This in vitro CD4 product, T-allo10, is enriched for Tr1 cells and alloantigen-specific.

TCRdb reprocessed the reads via MiXCR and lists one record per CDR3 protein. The data show some 18,000 distinct CDR3 sequences, 10% seen once. CDR3 length: 13 residues. V dropped 5 bases and J dropped 5; count of bases not matched to a gene: 6. In germline, CDR1 is SQVTM, CDR2 ANQGSEA. The chain joins TRBV29-1 to TRBJ1-2; 9 bases align to TRBD1. The material sequenced was CD4+ T cells, either the whole sample or a sorted fraction (not recorded which). This sequence originates from a human donor in good health. DNA of the CDR3: TGCAGCGTTCCTACCGGGACAGGGTATGGCTACACCTTC. This codes for CSVPTGTGYGYTF. Looking up the rest from reference TRBV29-1 and TRBJ1-2 gives the full variable domain: SAVISQKPSRDICQRGTSLTIQCQVDSQVTMMFWYRQQPGQSLTLIATANQGSEATYESGFVIDKFPISRPNLTFSTLTVSNMSPEDSSIYLCSVPTGTGYGYTFGSGTRLTVV.